This T cell receptor (beta chain) derives from a study of glioma-infiltrating T cells after dendritic cell vaccination (dated by TCRdb to about 2016). For the wider study: A cohort of 15 glioblastoma patients from Phase I and II dendritic cell vaccination trials was included, of whom 9 were newly diagnosed and 6 had recurrent disease. Autologous tumor lysate-pulsed dendritic cell vaccination was administered to the patients between 2003 and 2012. The vaccine was prepared from monocyte-derived dendritic cells that were cultured for approximately seven days with IL-4 and GM-CSF and then pulsed overnight with autologous tumor lysate. Three intradermal dendritic cell vaccine injections were administered to patients at biweekly intervals in the arm below the axilla. In glioblastoma patients vaccinated with dendritic cells, deep sequencing of TCR beta CDR3 regions served to measure the amount of tumor-infiltrating lymphocytes and to compare repertoires between tumor and blood. Survival after dendritic cell vaccination was correlated with TCR sequencing metrics such as TIL content and the overlap between tumor and blood repertoires. General study outcomes and caveats: No direct relationship between TCR clonality and survival was found, suggesting that a diverse polyclonal response may matter. Longer time to progression and overall survival after dendritic cell vaccination were predicted by higher estimated pretreatment TIL content. The cohort was small and heterogeneous, few patients had complete blood and tumor sets, and even fewer had initial-recurrent tumor pairs. The response model built on TCR overlap across three groups was characterized as speculative, with prospective validation still needed.

Patients were selected for having adequate residual fresh-frozen tumor tissue and more than two years of available survival data. An isocitrate dehydrogenase mutation was not carried by any of the glioblastoma patients, although molecular status was otherwise variable. PBMC were collected before vaccination, two weeks after the third vaccination, and at tumor progression when it occurred. The Qiagen DNeasy Blood extraction Kit was used for extraction of genomic DNA. Trimming costs V 0 bases and J 4 bases, and their ends lie 10 bases apart. Reading the germline V gene gives CDR1 SGHTS and CDR2 YDEGEE. The CDR3 sequence holds 15 residues, the cysteine and phenylalanine included. The CDR3 DNA has 45 bases and is translated from base 1. With regard to this clone: Its antigen is unknown. No clone much larger than this one lies a single base away; base qualities are absent.

The immunoSEQ assay amplified TCRB CDR3 regions from roughly 2 micrograms of genomic DNA, or from all available DNA when less than that amount was available. The multiplex PCR relied on 60 forward primers for TCR V beta segments and 13 reverse primers for J beta segments. To estimate the number of reads per starting template, synthetic control templates were added to each sample at limiting dilution. Reads of 87 bp were generated by sequencing on the Illumina HiSeq System. Processing in the source paper ran as follows. PCR and sequencing errors were removed by a nearest neighbor algorithm that merged closely related sequences. TCR overlap was defined as the percentage of unique tumor TCR beta sequences that were also present in the same patient's peripheral blood. The clones in this table, taken by TCRdb from immuneACCESS, are in-frame only. Not every clone is retained; where verified, under half of the shortfall comes from an unresolved V gene, and the cause of the rest is unknown. The DNA gave D and trimming, while V, J and clone size come from that table. The sample table lists about 73,000 clones, over 75% of them with a count of one. 2.1% of the sample comes from the top ten.

This TCR came from a human donor with glioblastoma. Sequencing was performed on blood, taken before dendritic cell vaccination. The chain is made from TRBV5-8 and TRBJ1-4, with the D gene uncertain. At the DNA level, the sequence is TGTGCCAGCAGCTTGGGCGGCGGATTTAATGAAAAACTGTTTTTT. Translated, it reads CASSLGGGFNEKLFF.